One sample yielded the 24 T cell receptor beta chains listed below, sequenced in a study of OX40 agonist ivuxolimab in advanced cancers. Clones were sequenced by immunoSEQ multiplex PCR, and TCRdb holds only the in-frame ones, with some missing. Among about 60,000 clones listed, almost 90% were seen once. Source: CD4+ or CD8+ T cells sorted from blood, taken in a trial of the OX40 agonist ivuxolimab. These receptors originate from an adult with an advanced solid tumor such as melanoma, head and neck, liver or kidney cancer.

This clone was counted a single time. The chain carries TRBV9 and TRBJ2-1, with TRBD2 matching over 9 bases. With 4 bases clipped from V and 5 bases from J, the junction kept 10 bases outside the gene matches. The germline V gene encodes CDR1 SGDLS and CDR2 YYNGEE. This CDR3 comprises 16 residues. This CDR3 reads CASSLQLLAGHNEQFF. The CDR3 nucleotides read TGTGCCAGCAGCCTCCAATTACTAGCGGGCCACAATGAGCAGTTCTTC.

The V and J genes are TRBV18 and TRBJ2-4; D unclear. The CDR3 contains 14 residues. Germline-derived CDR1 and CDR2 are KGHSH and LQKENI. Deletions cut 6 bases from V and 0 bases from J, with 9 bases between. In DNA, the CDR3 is TGTGCCAGCTCTCCAGGAGTAGCCAAAAACATTCAGTACTTC. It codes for CASSPGVAKNIQYF.

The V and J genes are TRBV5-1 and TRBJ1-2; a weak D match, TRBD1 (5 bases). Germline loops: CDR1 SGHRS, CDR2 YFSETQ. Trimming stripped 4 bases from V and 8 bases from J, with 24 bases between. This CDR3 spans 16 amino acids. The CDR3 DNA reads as TGCGCCAGCAGCAGAGGGGTGGAGGACGGGTACCTGGGCTACACCTTC. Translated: CASSRGVEDGYLGYTF.

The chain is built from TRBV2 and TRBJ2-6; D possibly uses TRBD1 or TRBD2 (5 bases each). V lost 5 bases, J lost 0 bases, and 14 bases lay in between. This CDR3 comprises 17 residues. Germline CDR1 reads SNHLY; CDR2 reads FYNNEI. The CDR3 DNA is TGTGCCAGCAGTCCCGGGACCGGAATCTCTGGGGCCAACGTCCTGACTTTC. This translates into CASSPGTGISGANVLTF.

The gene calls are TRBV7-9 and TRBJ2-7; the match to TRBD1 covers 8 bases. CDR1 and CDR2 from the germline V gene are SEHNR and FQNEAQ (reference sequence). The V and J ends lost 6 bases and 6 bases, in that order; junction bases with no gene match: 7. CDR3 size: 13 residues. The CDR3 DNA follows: TGTGCCAGCAGTTCGACAGGGGTGGGCGAGCAGTACTTC. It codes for CASSSTGVGEQYF.

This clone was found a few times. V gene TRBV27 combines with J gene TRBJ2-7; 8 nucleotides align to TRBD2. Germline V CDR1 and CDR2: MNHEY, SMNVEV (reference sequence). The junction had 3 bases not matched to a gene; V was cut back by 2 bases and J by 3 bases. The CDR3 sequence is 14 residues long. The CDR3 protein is CASSLRLAGYEQYF. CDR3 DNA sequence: TGTGCCAGCAGTTTACGGCTAGCGGGCTACGAGCAGTACTTC.

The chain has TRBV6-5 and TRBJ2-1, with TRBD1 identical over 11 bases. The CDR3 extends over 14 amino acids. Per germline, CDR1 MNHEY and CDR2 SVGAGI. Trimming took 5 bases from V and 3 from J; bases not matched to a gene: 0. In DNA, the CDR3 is TGTGCCAGCAGTGGGACAGGGGGCTACAATGAGCAGTTCTTC. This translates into CASSGTGGYNEQFF.

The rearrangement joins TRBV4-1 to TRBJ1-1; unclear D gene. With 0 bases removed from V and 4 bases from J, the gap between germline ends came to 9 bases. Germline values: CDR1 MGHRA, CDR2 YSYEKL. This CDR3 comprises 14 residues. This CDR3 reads CASSQEGSSTEAFF. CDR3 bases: TGCGCCAGCAGCCAAGAGGGGTCCAGCACTGAAGCTTTCTTT.

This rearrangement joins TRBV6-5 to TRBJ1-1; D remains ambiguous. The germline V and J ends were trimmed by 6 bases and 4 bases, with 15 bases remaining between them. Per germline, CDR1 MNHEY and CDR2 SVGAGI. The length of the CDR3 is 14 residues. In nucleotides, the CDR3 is TGTGCCAGCAGCCGCACGGCCTTGAGCACTGAAGCTTTCTTT. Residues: CASSRTALSTEAFF.

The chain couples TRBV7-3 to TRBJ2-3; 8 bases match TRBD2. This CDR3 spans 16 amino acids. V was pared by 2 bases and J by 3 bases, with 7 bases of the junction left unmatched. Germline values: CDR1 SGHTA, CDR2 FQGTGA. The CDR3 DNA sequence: TGTGCCAGCAGCTTAGAGACGGGAGGGCCGACAGATACGCAGTATTTT. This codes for CASSLETGGPTDTQYF.

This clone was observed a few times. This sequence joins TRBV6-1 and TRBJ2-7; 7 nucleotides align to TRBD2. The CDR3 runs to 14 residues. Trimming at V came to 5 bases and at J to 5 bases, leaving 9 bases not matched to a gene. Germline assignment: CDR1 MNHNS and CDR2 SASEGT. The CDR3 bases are TGTGCCAGCAGTTCCCTGGGCGGGAGCCACGAGCAGTACTTC. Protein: CASSSLGGSHEQYF.

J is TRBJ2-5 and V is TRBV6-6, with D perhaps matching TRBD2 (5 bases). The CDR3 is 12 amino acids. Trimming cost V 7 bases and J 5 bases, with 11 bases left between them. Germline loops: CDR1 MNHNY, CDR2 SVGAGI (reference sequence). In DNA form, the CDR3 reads TGTGCCAGCACCCCGGGCGGGGAGACCCAGTACTTC. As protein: CASTPGGETQYF.

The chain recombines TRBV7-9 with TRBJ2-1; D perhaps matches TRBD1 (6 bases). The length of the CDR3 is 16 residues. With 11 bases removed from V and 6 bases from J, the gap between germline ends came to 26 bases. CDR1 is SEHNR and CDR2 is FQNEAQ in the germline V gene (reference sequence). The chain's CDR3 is CAVALEQGVLGNEQFF. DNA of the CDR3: TGTGCCGTAGCTTTGGAACAGGGTGTTTTGGGCAATGAGCAGTTCTTC.

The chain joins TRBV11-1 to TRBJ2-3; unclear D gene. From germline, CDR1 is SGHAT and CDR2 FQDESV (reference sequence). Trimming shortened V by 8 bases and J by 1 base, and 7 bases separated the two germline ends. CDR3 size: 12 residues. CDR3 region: CASRTRTDTQYF. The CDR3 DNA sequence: TGTGCCAGCCGAACCCGCACAGATACGCAGTATTTT.

CDR3 nucleotide sequence: TGTGCCAGCTCACCACGTTCTAGCGGGCTCTATGAGCAGTTCTTC. Its protein is CASSPRSSGLYEQFF. This chain joins TRBV18 and TRBJ2-1; 8 bases are a match to TRBD2. CDR1 is KGHSH and CDR2 is LQKENI in the germline V gene. With 1 base clipped from V and 8 bases from J, the junction kept 7 bases outside the gene matches. This CDR3 has 15 amino acids. The whole variable domain, filled in from reference TRBV18 and TRBJ2-1, reads NAGVMQNPRHLVRRRGQEARLRCSPMKGHSHVYWYRQLPEEGLKFMVYLQKENIIDESGMPKERFSAEFPKEGPSILRIQQVVRGDSAAYFCASSPRSSGLYEQFFGPGTRLTVL.

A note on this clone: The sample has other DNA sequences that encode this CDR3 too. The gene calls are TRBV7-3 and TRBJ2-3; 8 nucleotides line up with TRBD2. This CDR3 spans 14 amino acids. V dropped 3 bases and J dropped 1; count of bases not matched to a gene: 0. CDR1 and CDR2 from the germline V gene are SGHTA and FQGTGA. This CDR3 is CASSLTSGTDTQYF. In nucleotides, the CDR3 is TGTGCCAGCAGCTTGACTAGCGGCACAGATACGCAGTATTTT.

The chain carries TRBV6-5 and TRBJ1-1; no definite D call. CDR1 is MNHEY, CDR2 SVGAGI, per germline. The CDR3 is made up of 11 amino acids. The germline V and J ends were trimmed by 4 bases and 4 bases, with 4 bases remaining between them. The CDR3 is CASSWGTEAFF. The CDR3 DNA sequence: TGTGCCAGCAGTTGGGGCACTGAAGCTTTCTTT.

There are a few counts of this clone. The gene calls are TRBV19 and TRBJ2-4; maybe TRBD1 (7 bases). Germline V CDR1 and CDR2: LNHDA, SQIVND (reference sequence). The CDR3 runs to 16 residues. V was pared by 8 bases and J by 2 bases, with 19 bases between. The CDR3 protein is CASAEGRGRTKNIQYF. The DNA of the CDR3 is TGTGCCAGTGCCGAGGGCAGGGGGAGGACCAAAAACATTCAGTACTTC.

This CDR3 reads CASSTRQGGDTQYF. For the CDR3, the DNA is TGTGCCAGCAGCACCCGACAGGGAGGAGATACGCAGTATTTT. The rearrangement joins TRBV11-3 to TRBJ2-3; the D gene is possibly TRBD1 (7 bases). Trimming stripped 5 bases from V and 5 bases from J, with 14 bases between. CDR1 is SGHNT and CDR2 is YENEEA in the germline V gene. The CDR3 length is 14 residues.

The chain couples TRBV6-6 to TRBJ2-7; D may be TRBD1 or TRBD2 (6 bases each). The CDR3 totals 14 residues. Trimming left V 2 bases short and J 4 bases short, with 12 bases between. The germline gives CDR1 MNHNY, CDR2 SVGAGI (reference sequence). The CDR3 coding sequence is TGTGCCAGCAGTTACGCGGGACAATATTACGAGCAGTACTTC. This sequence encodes CASSYAGQYYEQYF.

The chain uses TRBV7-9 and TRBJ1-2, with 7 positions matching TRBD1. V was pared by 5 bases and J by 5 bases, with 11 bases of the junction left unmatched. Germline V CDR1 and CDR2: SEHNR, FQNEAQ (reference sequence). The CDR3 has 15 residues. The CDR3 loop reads CASSARQGGIYGYTF. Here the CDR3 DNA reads TGTGCCAGCAGCGCAAGGCAGGGGGGAATTTATGGCTACACCTTC.

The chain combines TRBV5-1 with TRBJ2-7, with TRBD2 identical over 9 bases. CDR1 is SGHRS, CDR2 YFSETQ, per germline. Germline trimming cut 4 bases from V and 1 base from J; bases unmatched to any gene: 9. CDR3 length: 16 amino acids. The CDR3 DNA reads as TGCGCCAGCAGCCCCATAATAGCGGGGGCATCCTACGAGCAGTACTTC. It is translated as CASSPIIAGASYEQYF.

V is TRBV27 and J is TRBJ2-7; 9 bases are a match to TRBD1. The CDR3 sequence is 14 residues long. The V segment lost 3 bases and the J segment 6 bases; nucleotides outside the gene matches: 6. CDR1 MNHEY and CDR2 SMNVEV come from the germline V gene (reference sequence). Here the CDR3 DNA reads TGTGCCAGCAGTTTTCGGGACAGGGTCTCCGAGCAGTACTTC. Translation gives CASSFRDRVSEQYF.

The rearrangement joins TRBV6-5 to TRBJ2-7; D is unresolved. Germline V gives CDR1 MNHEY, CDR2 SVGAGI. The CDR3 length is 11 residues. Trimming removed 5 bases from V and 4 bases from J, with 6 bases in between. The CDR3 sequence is CASSEGYEQYF. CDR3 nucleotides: TGTGCCAGCAGTGAAGGTTACGAGCAGTACTTC.